Each of the 3 T cell receptor beta chains below was sequenced from the same sample in a study of blood T cell repertoires in COVID-19. Produced via immunoSEQ multiplex PCR; TCRdb's table is partial and in-frame only. The sample shows around 160,000 clones, roughly 85% of them seen only once. Sequencing was done on a sample of peripheral blood. The receptors were sampled from a man aged 55 to 70 with acute or convalescent COVID-19.

This chain links TRBV5-5 with TRBJ1-1; D remains unclear. Trimming pared 3 bases from V and 1 base from J, leaving 10 bases between. Germline V gives CDR1 SGHKS, CDR2 YYEKEE (reference sequence). This CDR3 spans 14 amino acids. The CDR3 region is CASSSRVQNTEAFF. As DNA, the CDR3 is TGTGCCAGCAGCTCCCGGGTCCAGAACACTGAAGCTTTCTTT.

The chain couples TRBV30 to TRBJ1-5, with TRBD1 as a possible D gene (5 bases). Trimming left V 2 bases short and J 7 bases short, with 24 bases between. The CDR3 has 17 amino acids. From germline, CDR1 is GTSNPN and CDR2 SVGIG (reference sequence). CDR3 nucleotides: TGTGCCTGGAGTCCCATCGTCCGACAGCCAGGGAGGCAGCCCCAGCATTTT. Its translation: CAWSPIVRQPGRQPQHF.

The chain links TRBV5-1 to TRBJ2-7, with TRBD2 matching over 7 bases. Trimming at V came to 1 base and at J to 6 bases, leaving 4 bases not matched to a gene. The CDR3 is made up of 13 amino acids. Germline V lookup: CDR1 SGHRS, CDR2 YFSETQ. The CDR3 DNA follows: TGCGCCAGCAGCTTGTTCGGGGAGGGCGAGCAGTACTTC. Translated: CASSLFGEGEQYF.